Below are 25 T cell receptor beta chains sequenced from a single sample in a study of blood T cell repertoires in COVID-19 (TCRdb year 2020). The library relied on the immunoSEQ multiplex PCR assay. The table was pulled from immuneACCESS by TCRdb, which kept in-frame rearrangements only. Such tables lose some clones; where checked, under half of the loss comes from unresolved V genes, and the rest has no known cause. In this sample the table shows about 150,000 clones, approximately 80% of which occur a single time. Roughly an eighth of the sample is held by the ten biggest clonotypes. The sample consisted of peripheral blood. Receptors originate from a woman aged 55-69 years with COVID-19, enrolled during active disease.

This chain joins TRBV19 and TRBJ2-1, with D perhaps matching TRBD1 (6 bases). This CDR3 spans 12 amino acids. Trimming removed 9 bases from V and 7 bases from J, with 13 bases in between. Germline V lookup: CDR1 LNHDA, CDR2 SQIVND (reference sequence). As DNA, the CDR3 is TGTGCCAGCGGATCCCAGGGGAATGAGCAGTTCTTC. This gives the protein CASGSQGNEQFF. Drawing the rest from reference TRBV19 and TRBJ2-1, the complete variable domain is DGGITQSPKYLFRKEGQNVTLSCEQNLNHDAMYWYRQDPGQGLRLIYYSQIVNDFQKGDIAEGYSVSREKKESFPLTVTSAQKNPTAFYLCASGSQGNEQFFGPGTRLTVL.

The chain combines TRBV6-1 with TRBJ2-5; 8 bases are a match to TRBD1. The CDR3 sequence is 18 residues long. V lost 0 bases, J lost 0 bases, and 9 bases stayed unmatched. The germline gives CDR1 MNHNS, CDR2 SASEGT. CDR3 coding DNA: TGTGCCAGCAGTGAAGCGCGGGCAGGGGGCCCCTACCAAGAGACCCAGTACTTC. Amino acid sequence: CASSEARAGGPYQETQYF.

This clone was seen a handful of times. The gene calls are TRBV6-2 or TRBV6-3 and TRBJ2-7; 9 nucleotides align to TRBD2. V shed 6 bases and J 5 bases; nucleotides not matched to a gene: 11. The CDR3 is made up of 15 amino acids. Germline V CDR1 and CDR2: MNHEY, SVGEGT. The CDR3 sequence is CASSRGSGGPNEQYV. In nucleotides, the CDR3 is TGTGCCAGCAGCCGTGGTAGCGGGGGCCCCAACGAGCAGTACGTC.

The gene calls are TRBV14 and TRBJ1-2; D is unresolved. The CDR3 runs to 13 residues. Germline V lookup: CDR1 SGHDN, CDR2 FVKESK. Trimming left V 2 bases short and J 3 bases short, with 7 bases between. The CDR3 bases are TGTGCCAGCAGCCAACAGGCTTACTATGGCTACACCTTC. Protein: CASSQQAYYGYTF.

This clone has just a few counts. The V gene is TRBV5-5, the J gene TRBJ1-5, with unresolved D. V was cut by 0 bases and J by 3 bases, with 13 bases left in between. The CDR3 loop spans 16 amino acids. Looked up from germline, CDR1 is SGHKS and CDR2 is YYEKEE (reference sequence). The chain's CDR3 is CASSLAGSILNQPQHF. As DNA, the CDR3 is TGTGCCAGCAGCTTGGCTGGGAGCATCCTCAATCAGCCCCAGCATTTT. Using reference TRBV5-5 and TRBJ1-5 for the parts outside the CDR3, the full variable domain is DAGVTQSPTHLIKTRGQQVTLRCSPISGHKSVSWYQQVLGQGPQFIFQYYEKEERGRGNFPDRFSARQFPNYSSELNVNALLLGDSALYLCASSLAGSILNQPQHFGDGTRLSIL.

The V gene is TRBV5-1, the J gene TRBJ2-2; D is unclear. This CDR3 comprises 12 residues. Trimming pared 7 bases from V and 0 bases from J, leaving 4 bases between. The germline V gene has CDR1 SGHRS and CDR2 YFSETQ. CDR3 bases: TGCGCCAGCTACACGAACACCGGGGAGCTGTTTTTT. Its protein product is CASYTNTGELFF.

The genes are TRBV2 and TRBJ1-5; 8 nucleotides match TRBD1. This CDR3 is 16 amino acids long. The germline V gene has CDR1 SNHLY and CDR2 FYNNEI. The trim removed 0 bases at V and 2 bases at J, leaving 3 bases unmatched. The DNA for the CDR3 is TGTGCCAGCAGTGAAGCTCTGGGACAGGGCAATCAGCCCCAGCATTTT. The encoded protein is CASSEALGQGNQPQHF.

The V and J genes are TRBV5-1 and TRBJ2-3; TRBD2 matches 7 bases. The CDR3 runs 13 residues. Trimming took 5 bases from V and 2 from J; bases not matched to a gene: 2. Germline V gene sequence: CDR1 SGHRS, CDR2 YFSETQ. CDR3 in DNA: TGCGCCAGCAGGAGCGGGGTCACAGATACGCAGTATTTT. This sequence encodes CASRSGVTDTQYF.

The chain employs TRBV24-1 and TRBJ1-2; D not certain. V lost 7 bases to trimming and J lost 4 bases, with 12 bases between them. Looked up from germline, CDR1 is KGHDR and CDR2 is SFDVKD. This CDR3 is 13 amino acids long. The DNA for the CDR3 is TGTGCCACCAGCGAAGGCCGGGGCTATGGCTACACCTTC. Protein: CATSEGRGYGYTF.

This chain connects TRBV30 to TRBJ1-5; D perhaps matches TRBD1 (5 bases). Germline-derived CDR1 and CDR2 are GTSNPN and SVGIG (reference sequence). The V end lost 5 bases, the J end lost 0 bases, and 14 bases lay between the germline ends. CDR3 size: 15 residues. The DNA of the CDR3 is TGTGCCTGGGGGTCCTACAGGAATAGCAATCAGCCCCAGCATTTT. Translated, it gives CAWGSYRNSNQPQHF.

The V call is TRBV24-1, the J call TRBJ2-5; 8 nucleotides match TRBD2. The CDR3 runs 15 residues. The junction had 10 bases not matched to a gene; V was cut back by 6 bases and J by 5 bases. Germline values: CDR1 KGHDR, CDR2 SFDVKD. CDR3 sequence (DNA): TGTGCCACCAGTTCGGTGGGGCCGGGGGGGGAGACCCAGTACTTC. This sequence encodes CATSSVGPGGETQYF.

The chain is built from TRBV6-6 and TRBJ1-1; D call uncertain. Germline CDR1 and CDR2: MNHNY and SVGAGI (reference sequence). The CDR3 has 16 amino acids. The ends were cut back, 6 bases at V and 1 base at J, with 18 bases in the middle. DNA for the CDR3: TGTGCCAGCAGCAACGAGGTCGGGGTGTCGAACACTGAAGCTTTCTTT. Amino acids: CASSNEVGVSNTEAFF.

The chain combines TRBV19 with TRBJ1-5; maybe TRBD1 (6 bases). The CDR3 spans 18 residues. Trimming left V 2 bases short and J 0 bases short, with 17 bases between. Germline values: CDR1 LNHDA, CDR2 SQIVND (reference sequence). CDR3 loop: CASSIQGQLLYSNQPQHF. In nucleotides, the CDR3 is TGTGCCAGTAGTATACAGGGGCAACTTCTTTATAGCAATCAGCCCCAGCATTTT.

CDR3 in DNA: TGTGCCAGCAGTGAGGTAGGGGGAAGGGGCTATGGCTACACCTTC. Its protein is CASSEVGGRGYGYTF. The chain carries TRBV25-1 and TRBJ1-2, with TRBD1 as a possible D gene (6 bases). Trimming shortened V by 3 bases and J by 4 bases, and 15 bases separated the two germline ends. Germline loops: CDR1 MGHDK, CDR2 SYGVNS. The CDR3 runs 15 residues.

This clone was recorded once. The chain joins TRBV7-3 to TRBJ1-1; possible D gene TRBD1, 6 bases. Trimming stripped 2 bases from V and 1 base from J, with 23 bases between. The CDR3 is made up of 19 amino acids. Germline assignment: CDR1 SGHTA and CDR2 FQGTGA. DNA of the CDR3: TGTGCCAGCAGCTTATTTGGCCTCGGGACAACAATTCAGAACACTGAAGCTTTCTTT. Translated, it gives CASSLFGLGTTIQNTEAFF. The full variable domain, with the rest looked up from reference TRBV7-3 and TRBJ1-1, is GAGVSQTPSNKVTEKGKYVELRCDPISGHTALYWYRQSLGQGPEFLIYFQGTGAADDSGLPNDRFFAVRPEGSVSTLKIQRTERGDSAVYLCASSLFGLGTTIQNTEAFFGQGTRLTVV.

This chain joins TRBV10-3 and TRBJ2-3, with D maybe TRBD1 (6 bases). CDR1 and CDR2 (germline): ENHRY, SYGVKD. The V end lost 11 bases, the J end lost 1 base, and 13 bases lay between the germline ends. The CDR3 has 13 residues. The CDR3 DNA reads TGTGCCGCCGGACAGCTTGGCACAGATACGCAGTATTTT. Its protein product is CAAGQLGTDTQYF.

The chain has TRBV18 and TRBJ1-6; a weak D match, TRBD1 (6 bases). Germline CDR1 reads KGHSH; CDR2 reads LQKENI. CDR3 size: 14 residues. Trimming removed 6 bases from V and 4 bases from J, with 10 bases in between. CDR3 sequence reads: CASSPQGYNSPLHF. Here the CDR3 DNA reads TGTGCCAGCTCGCCCCAGGGGTATAATTCACCCCTCCACTTT.

V and J are TRBV5-1 and TRBJ1-3; 7 bases are a match to TRBD1. Germline CDR1 SGHRS, CDR2 YFSETQ. The CDR3 extends over 15 amino acids. V shed 0 bases, J shed 4 bases, and the junction held 4 bases outside the gene matches. The CDR3 loop reads CASSLGTGSGNTIYF. The CDR3 nucleotides are TGCGCCAGCAGCTTGGGGACAGGATCAGGAAACACCATATATTTT.

The V call is TRBV2, the J call TRBJ1-5, with a weak D call TRBD1 (6 bases). Trimming left V 6 bases short and J 6 bases short, with 15 bases between. Germline CDR1 reads SNHLY; CDR2 reads FYNNEI. This CDR3 is built from 14 residues. The CDR3 DNA reads as TGTGCCAGCAGCGTAGGACAGTGGCCTCAGCCCCAGCATTTT. It codes for CASSVGQWPQPQHF.

CDR3 DNA sequence: TGCGCCAGCAGCCATGGACAGGGGCCAGAAACTAACTATGGCTACACCTTC. Translating gives CASSHGQGPETNYGYTF. The genes are TRBV5-1 and TRBJ1-2; TRBD1 matches at 9 bases. The J segment lost 0 bases and the V segment lost 4 bases, leaving 10 bases of the junction unmatched. Germline-derived CDR1 and CDR2 are SGHRS and YFSETQ. This CDR3 has 17 amino acids.

CDR3 sequence reads: CASSEGGGRAYQPQHF. CDR3 nucleotide sequence: TGTGCCAGCAGTGAAGGGGGGGGCAGGGCTTATCAGCCCCAGCATTTT. The chain employs TRBV2 and TRBJ1-5; tentatively, D is TRBD1 (6 bases). The CDR3 has 16 amino acids. CDR1 is SNHLY and CDR2 is FYNNEI in the germline V gene. Deletions cut 1 base from V and 5 bases from J, with 15 bases between.

The chain recombines TRBV10-3 with TRBJ1-1; D perhaps matches TRBD1 (5 bases). The V gene's germline CDR1 is ENHRY and CDR2 SYGVKD. The CDR3 covers 13 residues. Trimming shortened V by 6 bases and J by 1 base, and 9 bases separated the two germline ends. CDR3 bases: TGTGCCATCAGCCCGACAGCGAACACTGAAGCTTTCTTT. This codes for CAISPTANTEAFF.

The V gene is TRBV12-3 or TRBV12-4, the J gene TRBJ1-1, with D perhaps TRBD1 (6 bases). The CDR3 runs to 13 residues. V lost 4 bases and J lost 1, with 7 bases in between. The CDR3 here is CASSWGPNTEAFF. In DNA form, the CDR3 reads TGTGCCAGCAGTTGGGGGCCGAACACTGAAGCTTTCTTT.

J is TRBJ2-3 and V is TRBV9; 12 nucleotides agree with TRBD1. CDR1 is SGDLS and CDR2 is YYNGEE in the germline V gene. V shed 3 bases, J shed 4 bases, and the junction held 3 bases outside the gene matches. This CDR3 is built from 15 residues. The CDR3 DNA is TGTGCCAGCAGCGGAGGGACAGGGGGCTCAGATACGCAGTATTTT. This sequence encodes CASSGGTGGSDTQYF.

The chain has TRBV9 and TRBJ1-1; D ambiguous. Germline CDR1 is SGDLS and CDR2 is YYNGEE. This CDR3 has 15 residues. V was trimmed by 9 bases and J by 0 bases, leaving 18 bases between them. As DNA, the CDR3 is TGTGCCATCTGCGGGGAGGGAATCATGAACACTGAAGCTTTCTTT. It specifies CAICGEGIMNTEAFF.